Each of the 14 T cell receptor beta chains below was sequenced from the same sample in a study of T-cell reconstitution after alpha-beta-depleted transplantation in children. Preparation of the TCRbeta library involved a method that used unique molecular identifiers. Via MiXCR, TCRdb re-called the PCR reads, giving one row per CDR3 protein. The sample carries fewer than 550,000 distinct CDR3 sequences, 15% to 20% recorded once. The material was PBMCs, mostly from graft donor cells, obtained 360 days after TCRalphabeta/CD19-depleted stem cell transplant. These receptors all come from a boy in the first two years of life who had a stem cell transplant for Wiskott-Aldrich syndrome, so the T cells may come from the graft donor.

The gene calls are TRBV6-2 or TRBV6-3 and TRBJ2-1; 8 bases are shared with TRBD2. The germline gives CDR1 MNHEY, CDR2 SVGEGT. The CDR3 extends over 17 amino acids. V was pared by 6 bases and J by 6 bases, with 16 bases of the junction left unmatched. Here the CDR3 DNA reads TGTGCCAGCAGCTCCGCTAGGATTCAGCGGGAGCGCAATGAGCAGTTCTTC. Its translation: CASSSARIQRERNEQFF.

The chain recombines TRBV10-2 with TRBJ2-1, with TRBD1 as a possible D gene (6 bases). Germline V gives CDR1 WSHSY, CDR2 SAAADI. With 8 bases removed from V and 16 bases from J, the gap between germline ends came to 27 bases. The CDR3 loop spans 14 amino acids. CDR3 bases: TGCGCCAGCCACCGGGACAATGACCAAAAATCGCAATTCTTC. Translation gives CASHRDNDQKSQFF.

This clonotype was seen a handful of times. The rearrangement links TRBV5-1 to TRBJ1-1; D is unresolved. From germline, CDR1 is SGHRS and CDR2 YFSETQ. The CDR3 is 14 amino acids. V was pared by 4 bases and J by 1 base, with 11 bases between. DNA of the CDR3: TGCGCCAGCAGCATCACAAGCAAGAACACTGAAGCTTTCTTT. This codes for CASSITSKNTEAFF.

This clonotype was seen more than once but under ten times. The gene calls are TRBV5-6 and TRBJ2-2; 8 bases are a match to TRBD1. The CDR3 extends over 15 amino acids. V lost 0 bases to trimming and J lost 6 bases; unmatched junction nucleotides: 4. Looked up from germline, CDR1 is SGHDT and CDR2 is YYEEEE. CDR3 loop: CASSLVDRDAGELFF. The DNA of the CDR3 is TGTGCCAGCAGCTTGGTGGACAGGGACGCCGGGGAGCTGTTTTTT.

The V call is TRBV5-4, the J call TRBJ2-1, with 9 positions matching TRBD2. Germline V gene data show CDR1 as SGHNT and CDR2 as YYREEE (reference sequence). V was pared by 6 bases and J by 4 bases, with 11 bases of the junction left unmatched. This CDR3 region has 16 residues. The CDR3 bases are TGTGCCAGCACCCCTGGGCTAGCGGGACCTTACAATGAGCAGTTCTTC. Its translation: CASTPGLAGPYNEQFF.

The chain is built from TRBV7-9 and TRBJ2-1, with D possibly matching TRBD2 (6 bases). The CDR3 runs 17 residues. CDR1 and CDR2 (germline): SEHNR, FQNEAQ (reference sequence). The germline V and J ends were trimmed by 5 bases and 3 bases, with 20 bases remaining between them. The CDR3 is CASSPSPSSADYNEQFF. The CDR3 coding sequence is TGTGCCAGCAGCCCCTCCCCCTCTAGCGCCGACTACAATGAGCAGTTCTTC. Combining the CDR3 with reference TRBV7-9 and TRBJ2-1 gives the whole variable domain DTGVSQNPRHKITKRGQNVTFRCDPISEHNRLYWYRQTLGQGPEFLTYFQNEAQLEKSRLLSDRFSAERPKGSFSTLEIQRTEQGDSAMYLCASSPSPSSADYNEQFFGPGTRLTVL.

This clonotype was detected many times. This chain connects TRBV7-2 to TRBJ2-1; 10 positions match TRBD2. This CDR3 is built from 15 residues. Germline lookup yields CDR1 SGHTA and CDR2 FQGNSA. Losses at the gene ends were 7 bases for V and 4 bases for J; bases not matched to a gene: 7. The CDR3 coding sequence is TGTGCCAGCACCATCACTAGCGGGACTTACAATGAGCAGTTCTTC. Protein: CASTITSGTYNEQFF. The full variable domain, with the rest looked up from reference TRBV7-2 and TRBJ2-1, is GAGVSQSPSNKVTEKGKDVELRCDPISGHTALYWYRQSLGQGLEFLIYFQGNSAPDKSGLPSDRFSAERTGGSVSTLTIQRTQQEDSAVYLCASTITSGTYNEQFFGPGTRLTVL.

This clonotype turned up a few times. The chain employs TRBV4-3 and TRBJ2-7; 14 bases match TRBD2. J was trimmed by 7 bases and V by 1 base; bases with no gene match: 6. Germline lookup yields CDR1 LGHNA and CDR2 YSLEER. The CDR3 length is 16 residues. The CDR3 DNA reads as TGCGCCAGCAGCCAAGGACTAGCGGGAGGGCCTTGGGAGCAGTACTTC. Translation gives CASSQGLAGGPWEQYF.

This clonotype has only a few counts. The V and J genes are TRBV29-1 and TRBJ2-1, with 9 bases fitting TRBD2. Trimming cost V 3 bases and J 9 bases; bases outside gene matches: 12. The CDR3 is 15 residues long. Germline V gene lookup returns CDR1 SQVTM and CDR2 ANQGSEA. Here the CDR3 reads CSVDPWSGTSTEQFF. CDR3 coding DNA: TGCAGCGTTGACCCTTGGTCGGGGACTAGCACTGAGCAGTTCTTC.

The J gene is TRBJ1-5, the V gene TRBV12-3 or TRBV12-4, with D possibly TRBD1 on 6 matching bases. The V gene lost 8 bases and the J gene lost 7 bases, with 18 bases spanning the gap. The CDR3 consists of 14 residues. The CDR3, as DNA: TGTGCCAGCTCTCAATACAGGGCAGGGCAGCCCCAGCATTTT. Its protein is CASSQYRAGQPQHF.

The chain recombines TRBV2 with TRBJ1-1; unclear D gene. This CDR3 is built from 15 residues. The V gene lost 3 bases and the J gene lost 1 base, with 12 bases spanning the gap. Germline lookup yields CDR1 SNHLY and CDR2 FYNNEI. The CDR3 is CASSERAVRNTEAFF. In DNA form, the CDR3 reads TGTGCCAGCAGTGAGAGGGCAGTGAGGAACACTGAAGCTTTCTTT.

The gene calls are TRBV5-1 and TRBJ2-1; 9 nucleotides agree with TRBD1. V shed 0 bases, J shed 14 bases, and the junction held 3 bases outside the gene matches. This CDR3 region has 12 residues. Germline V lookup: CDR1 SGHRS, CDR2 YFSETQ. The CDR3 sequence: CASSLAGQGEFF. The CDR3 region has the DNA TGCGCCAGCAGCTTGGCGGGACAGGGCGAGTTCTTC.

This clonotype was observed a few times. One end of the junction does not line up with germline, which may come from a read error. The gene calls are TRBV4-1 and TRBJ2-7; 7 positions agree with TRBD1. CDR1 MGHRA and CDR2 YSYEKL come from the germline V gene. This CDR3 has 14 amino acids. The CDR3 is CASSQPGQSYVQYF. In DNA, the CDR3 is TGCGCCAGCAGCCAGCCGGGACAGTCCTACGTGCAGTACTTC.

This clonotype was detected a few times. The chain links TRBV4-1 to TRBJ2-7, with D hard to call. The V gene's germline CDR1 is MGHRA and CDR2 YSYEKL. This CDR3 is 11 amino acids long. V shed 1 base and J shed 5 bases, with 3 bases lying between them. In DNA, the CDR3 is TGCGCCAGCAGCCAAGGTGACGAGCAGTACTTC. Translated: CASSQGDEQYF.